These 23 T cell receptor beta chains share one sample of origin, sequenced in a study of cytomegalovirus exposure and HLA in healthy donors (TCRdb year 2017). The library came from the immunoSEQ multiplex PCR assay. For the multiplex PCR, a mixture combining 60 forward primers for TCR Vbeta segments and 13 reverse primers for TCR Jbeta segments was used. The table was pulled from immuneACCESS by TCRdb, which kept in-frame rearrangements only. Such tables lose some clones; where checked, under half of the loss comes from unresolved V genes, and the rest has no known cause. For this sample the table gives fewer than 250,000 clones, of which more than 75% were detected only once. About 3.8% of the sample lies in the top ten. The sequencing input was PBMCs. Receptors were obtained from a male donor in good health and CMV-seronegative.

V usage is TRBV19 and J usage is TRBJ1-6; D uncertain. The length of the CDR3 is 14 residues. Between the trimmed V and J ends, which lost 6 bases and 0 bases, there was a span of 6 bases. In germline, CDR1 is LNHDA, CDR2 SQIVND (reference sequence). As DNA, the CDR3 is TGTGCCAGTAGGAACAGCTCCTATAATTCACCCCTCCACTTT. Protein: CASRNSSYNSPLHF.

The chain employs TRBV10-1 and TRBJ2-7; 14 bases fit TRBD2. From germline, CDR1 is WNHNN and CDR2 SYGVQD (reference sequence). The J segment lost 6 bases and the V segment lost 0 bases, leaving 7 bases of the junction unmatched. CDR3 length: 17 amino acids. The CDR3 coding sequence is TGCGCCAGCAGTGAGTCGGCCCCGGGACTAGCGGGAGTCGAGCAGTACTTC. It codes for CASSESAPGLAGVEQYF.

V and J are TRBV11-2 and TRBJ1-2; weak D call: TRBD1 (5 bases). CDR1 is SGHAT, CDR2 FQNNGV, per germline. The CDR3 sequence is 14 residues long. V lost 1 base, J lost 4 bases, and 10 bases lay in between. The CDR3 loop is CASSLGRRGYGYTF. The CDR3 DNA sequence: TGTGCCAGCAGCTTAGGCAGGAGGGGCTATGGCTACACCTTC.

This rearrangement joins TRBV5-1 to TRBJ1-1; 8 nucleotides align to TRBD1. The CDR3 is 15 amino acids. The V and J ends lost 3 bases and 0 bases, in that order; junction bases with no gene match: 4. CDR1 is SGHRS, CDR2 YFSETQ, per germline. CDR3 protein: CASSSWTGMNTEAFF. The CDR3 region has the DNA TGCGCCAGCAGCTCATGGACAGGGATGAACACTGAAGCTTTCTTT.

This chain connects TRBV19 to TRBJ2-2; 11 bases agree with TRBD1. V shed 1 base and J 7 bases; nucleotides not matched to a gene: 5. Germline CDR1 LNHDA, CDR2 SQIVND (reference sequence). This CDR3 comprises 16 residues. The CDR3 protein is CASSIGTGGSSGELFF. The CDR3 DNA is TGTGCCAGTAGTATAGGGACAGGGGGCTCGAGCGGGGAGCTGTTTTTT.

The chain is built from TRBV2 and TRBJ1-5, with D possibly TRBD1 on 5 matching bases. V was pared by 1 base and J by 4 bases, with 11 bases between. The CDR3 extends over 15 amino acids. CDR1 SNHLY and CDR2 FYNNEI come from the germline V gene. CDR3 sequence (DNA): TGTGCCAGCAGTGAAGAGGGGCACCCAAATCAGCCCCAGCATTTT. This gives the protein CASSEEGHPNQPQHF.

The J gene is TRBJ2-7, the V gene TRBV28; 7 positions match TRBD1. V trimming: 2 bases; J trimming: 7 bases; junction bases outside the gene matches: 11. Germline CDR1 is MDHEN and CDR2 is SYDVKM. The CDR3 is made up of 15 amino acids. In DNA form, the CDR3 reads TGTGCCAGCAGTTTAACCCAATGGACAGGACGGGAGCAGTACTTC. Translated: CASSLTQWTGREQYF.

This chain connects TRBV5-1 to TRBJ2-5, with D unresolved. This CDR3 region has 13 residues. CDR1 and CDR2 (germline): SGHRS, YFSETQ. V lost 0 bases, J lost 2 bases, and 5 bases lay in between. The CDR3 DNA reads as TGCGCCAGCAGCTTGGGAGTTCAAGAGACCCAGTACTTC. This codes for CASSLGVQETQYF.

Turning to this clone: Other DNA sequences from this sample encode an identical CDR3 as well. The genes are TRBV5-6 and TRBJ2-2, with D possibly matching TRBD1 (6 bases). The CDR3 spans 15 residues. Germline CDR1 reads SGHDT; CDR2 reads YYEEEE. V lost 0 bases and J lost 5, with 11 bases in between. The CDR3 spells CASSLGTGRTGELFF. The CDR3 coding sequence is TGTGCCAGCAGCTTGGGCACAGGGAGAACCGGGGAGCTGTTTTTT.

This rearrangement joins TRBV6-5 to TRBJ2-1, with 9 bases fitting TRBD2. The CDR3 length is 15 residues. V lost 6 bases and J lost 7; bases outside the gene matches: 10. Germline CDR1 is MNHEY and CDR2 is SVGAGI. This CDR3 reads CASRPGLAFLNEQFF. For the CDR3, the DNA is TGTGCCAGCAGACCGGGACTAGCATTCCTAAATGAGCAGTTCTTC.

For this clone: This CDR3 is also generated by other DNA sequences in the sample. The chain carries TRBV6-5 and TRBJ2-7; weak D call: TRBD2 (6 bases). With 6 bases removed from V and 0 bases from J, the gap between germline ends came to 15 bases. The CDR3 contains 15 residues. Per the germline V gene, CDR1 is MNHEY and CDR2 is SVGAGI. Here the CDR3 reads CASSPGSGSSYEQYF. The DNA of the CDR3 is TGTGCCAGCAGCCCGGGGAGCGGGTCCTCCTACGAGCAGTACTTC.

This chain joins TRBV7-9 and TRBJ2-1; TRBD2 matches at 7 bases. The CDR3 loop spans 15 amino acids. The ends lost 5 bases at V and 0 bases at J; junction bases unmatched: 4. CDR1 SEHNR and CDR2 FQNEAQ come from the germline V gene (reference sequence). CDR3 residues: CASSASGSSYNEQFF. For the CDR3, the DNA is TGTGCCAGCAGCGCTAGCGGTAGCTCCTACAATGAGCAGTTCTTC.

This sequence joins TRBV6-5 and TRBJ2-5, with TRBD1 identical over 9 bases. The J call is doubtful: the DNA matches TRBJ2-7 better. This CDR3 is 15 amino acids long. The V gene's germline CDR1 is MNHEY and CDR2 SVGAGI. CDR3 residues: CASTQEGTGFYEQYF. The CDR3 bases are TGTGCCAGCACCCAGGAAGGGACAGGGTTCTACGAGCAGTACTTC.

This clone has just a few counts. The chain has TRBV7-2 and TRBJ1-1; 7 bases align to TRBD1. Germline CDR1 reads SGHTA; CDR2 reads FQGNSA. V lost 5 bases and J lost 0; bases outside the gene matches: 6. The CDR3 covers 15 residues. CDR3 nucleotides: TGTGCCAGCAGCGCAAGACAGGGATTGAACACTGAAGCTTTCTTT. Translated, it gives CASSARQGLNTEAFF.

The rearrangement links TRBV19 to TRBJ1-4; perhaps TRBD1 as D (5 bases). V was pared by 6 bases and J by 0 bases, with 11 bases between. This CDR3 is 15 amino acids long. The germline gives CDR1 LNHDA, CDR2 SQIVND (reference sequence). The CDR3 sequence is CASRGRGATNEKLFF. Written as DNA, the CDR3 is TGTGCCAGTAGGGGTAGGGGTGCAACTAATGAAAAACTGTTTTTT.

This clone occurred once. The chain carries TRBV11-2 and TRBJ2-7; TRBD2 aligns across 8 bases. With V trimmed by 3 bases and J by 0 bases, 7 bases remained unmatched. CDR3 length: 16 residues. Per germline, CDR1 SGHAT and CDR2 FQNNGV. The CDR3 sequence is CASSLLRGRSSYEQYF. For the CDR3, the DNA is TGTGCCAGCAGCTTGTTGCGCGGGAGGAGCTCCTACGAGCAGTACTTC.

This clone has just a few counts. This may come from a read error, since a much larger clone is one base off. V is TRBV6-5 and J is TRBJ2-3; 7 bases are shared with TRBD2. V shed 2 bases, J shed 2 bases, and the junction held 1 base outside the gene matches. There are 14 residues in the CDR3. Germline loops: CDR1 MNHEY, CDR2 SVGAGI. DNA for the CDR3: TGTGCCAGCAGTTACGGGAGGGCCACAGATACGCAGTATTTT. Its translation: CASSYGRATDTQYF.

V is TRBV19 and J is TRBJ1-4; perhaps TRBD1 as D (5 bases). The germline V and J ends were trimmed by 5 bases and 8 bases, with 12 bases remaining between them. Per germline, CDR1 LNHDA and CDR2 SQIVND (reference sequence). CDR3 length: 13 residues. Here the CDR3 DNA reads TGTGCCAGTAGTGACCGGGGGAACGAAAAACTGTTTTTT. It codes for CASSDRGNEKLFF.

The rearrangement joins TRBV5-4 to TRBJ2-7; TRBD2 aligns across 8 bases. CDR3 length: 15 residues. From germline, CDR1 is SGHNT and CDR2 YYREEE (reference sequence). Trimming at V came to 0 bases and at J to 3 bases, leaving 5 bases not matched to a gene. CDR3: CASSLGTSPIYEQYF. The CDR3 nucleotides read TGTGCCAGCAGCTTGGGGACTAGCCCGATCTACGAGCAGTACTTC.

The rearrangement uses TRBV5-4 and TRBJ1-4, with 9 bases fitting TRBD1. Germline-derived CDR1 and CDR2 are SGHNT and YYREEE (reference sequence). This CDR3 has 17 residues. After removal of 4 bases from V and 7 bases from J, the junction contained 14 bases not matched to a gene. The DNA of the CDR3 is TGTGCCAGCAGCAATCCGATCACGGGACAGGGTAGTGAAAAACTGTTTTTT. Its translation is CASSNPITGQGSEKLFF.

The V and J genes are TRBV14 and TRBJ2-2; TRBD2 might be the D (5 bases). CDR3 length equals 14 residues. Per germline, CDR1 SGHDN and CDR2 FVKESK. Trimming stripped 3 bases from V and 7 bases from J, with 12 bases between. The CDR3 sequence: CASSQDGLLGELFF. CDR3 coding DNA: TGTGCCAGCAGCCAGGACGGACTTCTCGGGGAGCTGTTTTTT.

This clone was picked up one time. V and J are TRBV5-1 and TRBJ1-1; maybe TRBD1 (6 bases). Germline CDR1 SGHRS, CDR2 YFSETQ. CDR3 length equals 18 residues. Trimming stripped 1 base from V and 0 bases from J, with 19 bases between. The CDR3 loop reads CASSLYGSQQGLNTEAFF. The CDR3 DNA is TGCGCCAGCAGCTTGTATGGGAGCCAACAGGGTTTGAACACTGAAGCTTTCTTT.

V gene TRBV19 combines with J gene TRBJ2-7, with D hard to call. CDR3 size: 15 residues. V was clipped by 5 bases and J by 0 bases, with 14 bases between them. In germline, CDR1 is LNHDA, CDR2 SQIVND (reference sequence). The CDR3 here is CASSPSLESSYEQYF. The CDR3 nucleotides are TGTGCCAGTAGTCCCAGTTTGGAGAGCTCCTACGAGCAGTACTTC. Supplemented by reference TRBV19 and TRBJ2-7, the full variable domain reads DGGITQSPKYLFRKEGQNVTLSCEQNLNHDAMYWYRQDPGQGLRLIYYSQIVNDFQKGDIAEGYSVSREKKESFPLTVTSAQKNPTAFYLCASSPSLESSYEQYFGPGTRLTVT.